Shown below are 26 T cell receptor beta chains from a single sample sequenced in a study of T cells in Graves' hyperthyroidism and ophthalmopathy. TCR beta CDR3 regions were amplified from RNA transcripts. TCR CDR3 underwent first-round RT-PCR with the HTBI primer set. MiXCR was run by TCRdb on the multiplex PCR reads, yielding one entry per CDR3 protein. The table shows about 690,000 distinct CDR3 sequences, with about 18% occurring only once. The material sequenced was blood. These receptors came from a man in his forties or fifties with Graves' hyperthyroidism.

This clonotype has at least ten counts. The chain recombines TRBV7-9 with TRBJ2-7; the D gene is possibly TRBD2 (6 bases). The ends were cut back, 6 bases at V and 4 bases at J, with 37 bases in the middle. Germline V gene lookup returns CDR1 SEHNR and CDR2 FQNEAQ (reference sequence). The CDR3 is 21 residues long. DNA for the CDR3: TGTGCCAGCAGTTTTGCTAGCGCGCCCTTTCAAGGTACCCTCGTCACTTACGAGCAGTACTTC. Its translation is CASSFASAPFQGTLVTYEQYF.

The table lists this clonotype with a few counts. This sequence joins TRBV18 and TRBJ2-1; D remains unclear. Trimming shortened V by 3 bases and J by 10 bases, and 13 bases separated the two germline ends. The germline gives CDR1 KGHSH, CDR2 LQKENI. The CDR3 extends over 13 amino acids. This CDR3 is CASSPDPGMEQFF. CDR3 nucleotide sequence: TGTGCCAGCTCACCGGACCCAGGCATGGAGCAGTTCTTC.

This clonotype was seen ten or more times. This chain joins TRBV24-1 and TRBJ2-2; 9 nucleotides agree with TRBD1. The CDR3 loop spans 16 amino acids. Losses at the gene ends were 3 bases for V and 3 bases for J; bases not matched to a gene: 4. Germline V gene lookup returns CDR1 KGHDR and CDR2 SFDVKD. The CDR3 sequence: CATSDTGGWYTGELFF. In DNA form, the CDR3 reads TGTGCCACCAGTGATACAGGGGGCTGGTACACCGGGGAGCTGTTTTTT.

This clonotype was detected only a few times. As DNA, the CDR3 is TGTGCCAGCAGCCAGGGGGCGGAGAGAGCGGCCTACGAGCAGTACTTC. This translates into CASSQGAERAAYEQYF. The chain combines TRBV6-2 or TRBV6-3 with TRBJ2-7; 8 bases agree with TRBD1. The germline V gene has CDR1 MNHEY and CDR2 SVGEGT. This CDR3 is 16 amino acids long. The V segment lost 6 bases and the J segment 2 bases; nucleotides outside the gene matches: 12.

This clonotype was detected only a few times. The CDR3 spells CASSYSFLRRDYEQYF. CDR3 nucleotides: TGTGCCAGCAGTTACTCGTTTTTGCGGAGAGACTACGAGCAGTACTTC. The chain employs TRBV6-5 and TRBJ2-7; D is undetermined. The CDR3 extends over 16 amino acids. Germline V gene lookup returns CDR1 MNHEY and CDR2 SVGAGI. Trimming cost V 0 bases and J 3 bases, with 15 bases left between them.

The V and J genes are TRBV20-1 and TRBJ2-3; maybe TRBD1 (6 bases). Germline V gene lookup returns CDR1 DFQATT and CDR2 SNEGSKA (reference sequence). With 5 bases removed from V and 1 base from J, the gap between germline ends came to 7 bases. The CDR3 covers 12 residues. In nucleotides, the CDR3 is TGCAGTGCTGCAGGGGGCACAGATACGCAGTATTTT. This sequence encodes CSAAGGTDTQYF.

This clonotype was found many times. V and J are TRBV12-3 or TRBV12-4 and TRBJ2-7, with TRBD2 identical over 11 bases. The CDR3 totals 17 residues. V shed 3 bases and J 3 bases; nucleotides not matched to a gene: 10. This CDR3 is CASSFGRILAGVYEQYF. Written as DNA, the CDR3 is TGTGCCAGCAGTTTTGGGCGGATACTAGCGGGAGTCTACGAGCAGTACTTC.

This clonotype occurred many times. This chain uses TRBV28 with TRBJ2-1; 11 bases match TRBD2. J was trimmed by 6 bases and V by 6 bases; bases with no gene match: 13. Germline CDR1 MDHEN, CDR2 SYDVKM. The CDR3 is 17 amino acids. The CDR3 is CASSPSYRTSGRNEQFF. Here the CDR3 DNA reads TGTGCCAGCAGCCCATCGTACAGGACTAGCGGGCGCAATGAGCAGTTCTTC.

This clonotype was counted ten times or more. This chain uses TRBV28 with TRBJ2-5, with D possibly matching TRBD1 (5 bases). The V gene lost 7 bases and the J gene lost 3 bases, with 12 bases spanning the gap. CDR1 is MDHEN, CDR2 SYDVKM, per germline. The CDR3 loop spans 13 amino acids. The DNA of the CDR3 is TGTGCCAGCACCTTCGGACATAAAGAGACCCAGTACTTC. Protein: CASTFGHKETQYF.

This clonotype came up many times. V is TRBV7-3 and J is TRBJ2-3; 13 bases are a match to TRBD2. The CDR3 totals 16 residues. The V gene end was trimmed by 2 bases and the J gene end by 5 bases; junction bases not matched to a gene: 4. In germline, CDR1 is SGHTA, CDR2 FQGTGA. The CDR3 bases are TGTGCCAGCAGCTTATGGGGGACTAGCGGGATAGATACGCAGTATTTT. Its translation is CASSLWGTSGIDTQYF.

Notes on this clonotype: This may come from a read error, since a much larger clone is one base off. The chain combines TRBV3-1 with TRBJ1-5; D is uncertain. Germline CDR1 LGHDT, CDR2 YNNKEL (reference sequence). The CDR3 loop spans 14 amino acids. The ends were cut back, 3 bases at V and 4 bases at J, with 10 bases in the middle. CDR3 coding DNA: TGTGCCAGCAGCCACAGGTGGCTTAATCAGCCCCAGCATTTT. It codes for CASSHRWLNQPQHF.

In its sample, this clonotype was seen many times. V is TRBV28 and J is TRBJ2-1, with D perhaps TRBD1 (6 bases). The germline gives CDR1 MDHEN, CDR2 SYDVKM. Trimming cost V 7 bases and J 1 base, with 14 bases left between them. CDR3 length: 15 residues. Here the CDR3 DNA reads TGTGCCAGCACCCACCAGAGGGGGTCCTACAATGAGCAGTTCTTC. Its protein product is CASTHQRGSYNEQFF. Variable domain in full (rest from reference TRBV28 and TRBJ2-1): DVKVTQSSRYLVKRTGEKVFLECVQDMDHENMFWYRQDPGLGLRLIYFSYDVKMKEKGDIPEGYSVSREKKERFSLILESASTNQTSMYLCASTHQRGSYNEQFFGPGTRLTVL.

This clonotype was detected many times. The rearrangement links TRBV6-1 to TRBJ2-5; 8 nucleotides line up with TRBD2. Trimming removed 6 bases from V and 0 bases from J; junction bases left unmatched: 9. CDR3 size: 16 residues. The germline CDR1 and CDR2 sequences are MNHNS and SASEGT. The CDR3 is CASSGGVGANQETQYF. The CDR3, as DNA: TGTGCCAGCAGCGGGGGGGTCGGAGCGAACCAAGAGACCCAGTACTTC.

This clonotype was picked up a small number of times. The rearrangement joins TRBV29-1 to TRBJ2-5; no clear D gene. There are 13 residues in the CDR3. Germline V gene data show CDR1 as SQVTM and CDR2 as ANQGSEA. The ends were cut back, 0 bases at V and 2 bases at J, with 7 bases in the middle. CDR3 bases: TGCAGCGTTGAAGATGTCGCGCAAGAGACCCAGTACTTC. Amino acids: CSVEDVAQETQYF.

V is TRBV30 and J is TRBJ2-2; 7 positions agree with TRBD2. This CDR3 has 14 residues. Trimming at V came to 1 base and at J to 3 bases, leaving 2 bases not matched to a gene. Per the germline V gene, CDR1 is GTSNPN and CDR2 is SVGIG (reference sequence). The CDR3 region has the DNA TGTGCCTGGAGTGGGCTAGCGGACACCGGGGAGCTGTTTTTT. Amino acid sequence: CAWSGLADTGELFF.

In its sample, this clonotype was seen many times. The gene calls are TRBV28 and TRBJ1-1; the match to TRBD1 covers 7 bases. This CDR3 spans 14 amino acids. Germline V lookup: CDR1 MDHEN, CDR2 SYDVKM. V was clipped by 5 bases and J by 5 bases; unmatched bases: 8. CDR3 loop: CASSVQDRWTEAFF. CDR3 sequence (DNA): TGTGCCAGCAGTGTCCAGGACAGGTGGACTGAAGCTTTCTTT.

This clonotype was seen many times. The gene calls are TRBV12-3 or TRBV12-4 and TRBJ2-5, with 16 bases aligning to TRBD2. The CDR3 runs to 16 residues. V was pared by 6 bases and J by 4 bases, with 5 bases of the junction left unmatched. The DNA of the CDR3 is TGTGCCAGCAGCCCGGGGACTAGCGGGAGGGGAGAGACCCAGTACTTC. Translating it yields CASSPGTSGRGETQYF.

The chain has TRBV7-3 and TRBJ2-1; TRBD1 aligns across 7 bases. Germline V gene sequence: CDR1 SGHTA, CDR2 FQGTGA. V trimming: 2 bases; J trimming: 2 bases; junction bases outside the gene matches: 3. The CDR3 covers 15 residues. Written as DNA, the CDR3 is TGTGCCAGCAGCTTAGGGACAGCCGCCTACAATGAGCAGTTCTTC. Translation gives CASSLGTAAYNEQFF.

Points on this clonotype: This sequence may be a read error, since a much larger clone differs from it by one base. The chain employs TRBV5-1 and TRBJ1-2, with a tentative D call TRBD1 (5 bases). The CDR3 is 14 residues long. Trimming removed 3 bases from V and 5 bases from J, with 14 bases in between. CDR1 SGHRS and CDR2 YFSETQ come from the germline V gene. In DNA, the CDR3 is TGCGCCAGCAGCTACCGGGGCAGGGCGTATGGCTACACCTTC. Translated: CASSYRGRAYGYTF.

This chain joins TRBV20-1 and TRBJ2-3; 11 positions agree with TRBD1. Germline assignment: CDR1 DFQATT and CDR2 SNEGSKA (reference sequence). This CDR3 has 14 amino acids. V trimming: 6 bases; J trimming: 4 bases; junction bases outside the gene matches: 6. CDR3 sequence reads: CSATPGQGADTQYF. The CDR3 bases are TGCAGTGCGACGCCGGGACAGGGGGCAGATACGCAGTATTTT.

A few counts support this clonotype. The chain carries TRBV20-1 and TRBJ2-1, with D possibly matching TRBD2 (6 bases). CDR3 length: 13 residues. Germline V lookup: CDR1 DFQATT, CDR2 SNEGSKA (reference sequence). The ends were cut back, 5 bases at V and 7 bases at J, with 15 bases in the middle. CDR3 nucleotides: TGCAGTGCTCTAAGCGGGTTGAGTAATGAGCAGTTCTTC. This encodes CSALSGLSNEQFF.

This clonotype showed up just a few times. V and J are TRBV10-1 and TRBJ2-1; D may correspond to TRBD1 or TRBD2 (5 bases each). This CDR3 comprises 11 residues. Germline values: CDR1 WNHNN, CDR2 SYGVQD (reference sequence). V gave up 5 bases and J gave up 10 bases, with 9 bases separating them. For the CDR3, the DNA is TGCGCCAGCAGTAACCGGGACGAGCAGTTCTTC. Protein sequence: CASSNRDEQFF.

The rearrangement links TRBV19 to TRBJ2-5; D is uncertain. Trimming stripped 4 bases from V and 4 bases from J, with 13 bases between. The CDR3 covers 14 residues. From germline, CDR1 is LNHDA and CDR2 SQIVND (reference sequence). DNA for the CDR3: TGTGCCAGTAGTAAATCCCTTGGGTTAGAGACCCAGTACTTC. Its protein is CASSKSLGLETQYF.

This clonotype was recorded only once. The rearrangement uses TRBV5-1 and TRBJ1-1; possible D gene TRBD1, 5 bases. This CDR3 spans 15 amino acids. V was pared by 4 bases and J by 4 bases, with 17 bases between. The germline V gene encodes CDR1 SGHRS and CDR2 YFSETQ. As DNA, the CDR3 is TGCGCCAGCAGCCCCGGTTCGGGGGGAAGCACTGAAGCTTTCTTT. Protein product: CASSPGSGGSTEAFF.

V is TRBV5-1 and J is TRBJ2-2, with 14 bases lining up with TRBD2. Germline loops: CDR1 SGHRS, CDR2 YFSETQ. This CDR3 is built from 18 residues. V dropped 6 bases and J dropped 3; count of bases not matched to a gene: 10. CDR3 nucleotides: TGCGCCAGCACCCCGAGACTAGCGGGAGGGCGGGACACCGGGGAGCTGTTTTTT. Translating gives CASTPRLAGGRDTGELFF.

This clonotype appeared many times. The chain has TRBV27 and TRBJ1-5; 8 bases agree with TRBD1. J lost 0 bases, V lost 8 bases, and 6 bases had no gene match. Germline V gives CDR1 MNHEY, CDR2 SMNVEV (reference sequence). This CDR3 spans 15 amino acids. The chain's CDR3 is CASAGQGYSNQPQHF. As DNA, the CDR3 is TGTGCCAGCGCTGGACAGGGCTATAGCAATCAGCCCCAGCATTTT.